Listed below are T cell receptor beta chains from one sample, sequenced in a study of blood T cells in healthy people across ages. A single record per CDR3 protein comes from TCRdb applying MiXCR to the 5' RACE reads. The sample includes hundreds of thousands of distinct CDR3 sequences, over 20% of them seen just once. The sample consisted of blood. The source of these receptors is a man between 65 and 80 years old in good health. CDR3s include the opening cysteine and the closing phenylalanine or tryptophan.

v_call | cdr3_length | cdr3_aa
TRBV7-9 | 13 | CASRLHLQETQYF
TRBV4-2 | 17 | CASSQAVAGGGDNEQFF
TRBV20-1 | 12 | CSAPPRGYGYTF
TRBV2 | 13 | CASSKRSSYEQYF
TRBV28 | 15 | CASRPGLAGLGELFF
TRBV29-1 | 16 | CSARKGLAGLQETQYF
TRBV7-8 | 11 | CASSWAYEQYF
TRBV4-1 | 18 | CASSQDRRDRGRRPEAFF
TRBV20-1 | 13 | CSAIQGGGEKLFF
TRBV5-1 | 17 | CASSLNSIGTGHNEQFF
TRBV18 | 17 | CASSPGTGSSSGNTIYF
TRBV12-3/TRBV12-4 | 12 | CASSSRDTGAFF
TRBV20-1 | 16 | CSARTSRDLGTDTQYF
TRBV6-5 | 12 | CASQRKGAEQYF
TRBV4-3 | 16 | CASSQDVRGDNSPLHF
TRBV5-1 | 14 | CASSTQGGTGELFF
TRBV9 | 14 | CASSVAGSSYGYTF
TRBV5-5 | 14 | CASSPIGGDYGYTF
TRBV2 | 15 | CASSEQDRSQETQYF
TRBV20-1 | 12 | CSAGYEINEQFF
TRBV4-1 | 19 | CASSQIYTPTRDSQETQYF
TRBV6-2/TRBV6-3 | 20 | CASSRPGTGVIRISYTEAFF
TRBV12-3/TRBV12-4 | 12 | CASSWTTETQYF
TRBV29-1 | 15 | CSVAKAGGPRETQYF
TRBV18 | 13 | CASSPPTTETQYF
TRBV5-5 | 16 | CASSSLAGEITDTQYF